These 6 T cell receptor beta chains originate from one sample sequenced in a study of CD8 T cells in Susac syndrome. With random hexamers, reverse transcription was performed on roughly 0.45 to 1 ug of RNA. TCRdb redid the calling of the immunoSEQ multiplex PCR reads with MiXCR, one entry per CDR3 protein. The data contain about 290,000 distinct CDR3 sequences, around 85% of them singletons. The sequencing sample was made of CD8+ T cells from PBMCs. These receptors were collected from a human donor with multiple sclerosis.

The V gene is TRBV19, the J gene TRBJ1-1; D unresolved. The CDR3 is 13 residues long. V shed 3 bases and J shed 3 bases, with 8 bases lying between them. Germline V lookup: CDR1 LNHDA, CDR2 SQIVND (reference sequence). The DNA of the CDR3 is TGTGCCAGTAGTATTTACGGTGACACTGAAGCTTTCTTT. It translates to CASSIYGDTEAFF.

V usage is TRBV9 and J usage is TRBJ2-7; D possibly matches TRBD1 or TRBD2 (5 bases each). Per germline, CDR1 SGDLS and CDR2 YYNGEE. Trimming cost V 3 bases and J 2 bases, with 12 bases left between them. This CDR3 comprises 14 residues. The CDR3 region is CASSAGTGPYEQYF. Here the CDR3 DNA reads TGTGCCAGCAGCGCCGGGACGGGACCCTACGAGCAGTACTTC.

The chain recombines TRBV12-3 or TRBV12-4 with TRBJ2-5; D uncertain. With 3 bases removed from V and 5 bases from J, the gap between germline ends came to 7 bases. The CDR3 covers 12 residues. The CDR3 coding sequence is TGTGCCAGCAGTTTTGGAGCGGAGACCCAGTACTTC. This encodes CASSFGAETQYF.

The chain's CDR3 is CASSLDTTQFEQFF. CDR3 DNA: TGTGCCAGCAGCTTAGATACGACCCAATTTGAGCAGTTCTTC. The J gene is TRBJ2-1, the V gene TRBV7-9; D is undetermined. V dropped 1 base and J dropped 9 bases, with 13 bases sitting between them. CDR3 length: 14 amino acids. Germline CDR1 reads SEHNR; CDR2 reads FQNEAQ (reference sequence).

The CDR3 is CAWFRGSRTDTQYF. CDR3 DNA: TGTGCCTGGTTCCGAGGGTCCCGCACAGATACGCAGTATTTT. V gene TRBV30 combines with J gene TRBJ2-3, with TRBD2 as a possible D gene (5 bases). There are 14 residues in the CDR3. Trimming cost V 5 bases and J 1 base, with 13 bases left between them. Germline V gene sequence: CDR1 GTSNPN, CDR2 SVGIG (reference sequence).

This clonotype appeared a single time. This chain uses TRBV11-2 with TRBJ2-1; no reliable D call. V shed 4 bases and J shed 12 bases, with 25 bases lying between them. Germline CDR1 and CDR2: SGHAT and FQNNGV. CDR3 length: 16 residues. CDR3 DNA: TGTGCCAGCAGCTCCCCACCCACAACTCGTTTTGTCGGGCAGTTCTTC. This translates into CASSSPPTTRFVGQFF.